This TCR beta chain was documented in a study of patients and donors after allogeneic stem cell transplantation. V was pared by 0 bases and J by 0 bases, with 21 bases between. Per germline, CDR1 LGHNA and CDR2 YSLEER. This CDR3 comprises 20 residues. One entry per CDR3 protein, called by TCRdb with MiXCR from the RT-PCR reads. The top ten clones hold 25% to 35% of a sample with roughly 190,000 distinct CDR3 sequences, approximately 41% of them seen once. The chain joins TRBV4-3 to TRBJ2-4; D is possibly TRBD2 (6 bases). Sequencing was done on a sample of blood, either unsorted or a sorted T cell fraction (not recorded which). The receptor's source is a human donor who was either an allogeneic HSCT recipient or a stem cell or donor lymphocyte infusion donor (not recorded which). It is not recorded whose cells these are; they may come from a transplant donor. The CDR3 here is CASSQEAVGGVSLAKNIQYF. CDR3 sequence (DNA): TGCGCCAGCAGCCAAGAAGCGGTCGGGGGAGTTTCCTTAGCCAAAAACATTCAGTACTTC.